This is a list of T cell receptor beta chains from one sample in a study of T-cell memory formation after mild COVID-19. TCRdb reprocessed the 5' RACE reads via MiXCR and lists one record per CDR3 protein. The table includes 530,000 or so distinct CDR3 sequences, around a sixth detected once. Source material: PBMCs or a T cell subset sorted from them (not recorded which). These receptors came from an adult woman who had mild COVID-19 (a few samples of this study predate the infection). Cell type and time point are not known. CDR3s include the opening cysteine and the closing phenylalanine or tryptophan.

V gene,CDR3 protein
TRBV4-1,CASSQGRVSGNTIYF
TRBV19,CASSIGLPYEQYF
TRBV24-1,CATSAPGTGSDLYGYTF
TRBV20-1,CSARRDTSSYNSPLHF
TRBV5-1,CASSGKPNRNEQFF
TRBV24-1,CATSRGLGNTGELFF
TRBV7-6,CASSSGPLAGAIEQYF
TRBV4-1,CASSRTGGDSRPQHF
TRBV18,CASRTSGREDEQFF
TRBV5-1,CASSLIDLGQGLYF
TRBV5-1,CSSSLDRYTYEQYF
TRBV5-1,CASSSDTSGRAFLWDEQFF
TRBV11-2,CASSPSGPLDEQFF
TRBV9,CASSVRSTDSSYEQYF
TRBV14,CASSPRVRNEQFF